Below, 3 T cell receptor beta chains from the same sample are listed, as sequenced in a study of T-cell reconstitution after alpha-beta-depleted transplantation in children. The TCRbeta library incorporated unique molecular identifiers. TCRdb recomputed calls from the PCR reads with MiXCR, one row per CDR3 protein. The sample includes fewer than 750,000 distinct CDR3 sequences, about 21% of them seen just once. Sequenced material: PBMCs, mostly from graft donor cells, taken 360 days after TCRalphabeta/CD19-depleted stem cell transplant. The receptor source for this set is a boy younger than two who had a stem cell transplant for acute myeloid leukemia, so the T cells may come from the graft donor.

The count of this clonotype is one. In DNA form, the CDR3 reads TGTGCCACCAGTGATGGGACAGGGGGACCTACCTACAATGAGCAGTTCTTC. Amino acids: CATSDGTGGPTYNEQFF. The chain carries TRBV24-1 and TRBJ2-1; 11 positions agree with TRBD1. CDR3 size: 17 residues. Germline V gene lookup returns CDR1 KGHDR and CDR2 SFDVKD. The junction had 5 bases not matched to a gene; V was cut back by 3 bases and J by 2 bases.

The chain employs TRBV6-2 or TRBV6-3 and TRBJ2-2; D is possibly TRBD1 (6 bases). V shed 5 bases and J shed 2 bases, with 15 bases lying between them. Germline loops: CDR1 MNHEY, CDR2 SVGEGT. The CDR3 is 16 amino acids. Written as DNA, the CDR3 is TGTGCCAGCAGTGATTACAGGGCTTACAACACCGGGGAGCTGTTTTTT. Translation gives CASSDYRAYNTGELFF.

There are many counts of this clonotype. The chain is built from TRBV28 and TRBJ2-5; D is perhaps TRBD1 (6 bases). Germline V gene lookup returns CDR1 MDHEN and CDR2 SYDVKM. V lost 3 bases and J 4 bases, leaving 12 bases between the germline ends. CDR3 length equals 14 residues. As DNA, the CDR3 is TGTGCCAGCAGTTTGACAGGTGGAATAGAGACCCAGTACTTC. Translation gives CASSLTGGIETQYF. Full variable domain (rest looked up from reference TRBV28 and TRBJ2-5): DVKVTQSSRYLVKRTGEKVFLECVQDMDHENMFWYRQDPGLGLRLIYFSYDVKMKEKGDIPEGYSVSREKKERFSLILESASTNQTSMYLCASSLTGGIETQYFGPGTRLLVL.